The source of this T cell receptor beta chain is a study of T cells in Graves' hyperthyroidism and ophthalmopathy. Active moderate-to-severe ophthalmopathy, Clinical Activity Score at least 3, NOSPECS at least 4, under 3 months' duration. Uncontrolled infections, other autoimmune diseases, pregnancy or lactation led to exclusion of patients. RNA transcripts were the template for amplifying TCR beta CDR3 regions. TCR CDR3 underwent first-round RT-PCR with the HTBI primer set. One entry per CDR3 protein results from TCRdb running MiXCR on the multiplex PCR reads. The repertoire has some 350,000 distinct CDR3 sequences, roughly 15% of them found once; the top ten carry roughly 19%. J was trimmed by 4 bases and V by 0 bases; bases with no gene match: 9. There are 16 residues in the CDR3. Germline V gene sequence: CDR1 KGHSH, CDR2 LQKENI. General study points: Ophthalmopathy and stable hyperthyroidism were separated by a 13 V-J model. Most thyroid-expanded clonotypes above 0.001 were also found in blood.

This clonotype was detected ten times or more. What it binds is not known. Material: blood. The V call is TRBV18, the J call TRBJ2-7, with 7 bases that match TRBD2. The clonotype was recovered from a woman in her fifties or sixties with Graves' ophthalmopathy. CDR3 DNA sequence: TGTGCCAGCTCACCACCCGAGTCGGGAGGATCGTACGAGCAGTACTTC. Translation gives CASSPPESGGSYEQYF.